A single sample is the source of the 10 T cell receptor beta chains below, sequenced in a study of T cells in Graves' hyperthyroidism and ophthalmopathy. TCR beta CDR3 regions were amplified from RNA transcripts. Carried out on the TCR CDR3, a first-round RT-PCR used the HTBI primer set. TCRdb used MiXCR to reprocess the multiplex PCR reads, holding one entry per CDR3 protein. The sample holds roughly 110,000 distinct CDR3 sequences; roughly 15% are singletons and the top ten take around two fifths. Material for sequencing was blood. The source is a woman aged 45-65 years with Graves' hyperthyroidism.

This clonotype was counted at least ten times. The CDR3 region has the DNA TGTGCCAGCAGCCCGTCTGGACGGTTCTACAATGAGCAGTTCTTC. It yields the protein CASSPSGRFYNEQFF. The genes are TRBV7-3 and TRBJ2-1; unclear D gene. The CDR3 is 15 residues long. The V end lost 5 bases, the J end lost 3 bases, and 14 bases lay between the germline ends. Germline V gene data show CDR1 as SGHTA and CDR2 as FQGTGA.

This clonotype occurred a few times. A much larger clone differs by one base, so this may be a read error. The chain is built from TRBV11-1 and TRBJ2-1; D is undetermined. This CDR3 has 14 residues. Trimming stripped 4 bases from V and 6 bases from J, with 13 bases between. The germline CDR1 and CDR2 sequences are SGHAT and FQDESV (reference sequence). CDR3: CASSSLGLVNEQFF. The CDR3, as DNA: TGTGCCAGCAGCTCCCTCGGCCTAGTCAATGAGCAGTTCTTC.

CDR3 sequence: CSAVAGQLAGVYPLNEQFF. CDR3 coding DNA: TGCAGTGCTGTTGCGGGACAGCTAGCGGGAGTTTACCCTCTCAATGAGCAGTTCTTC. The chain joins TRBV20-1 to TRBJ2-1; 10 bases line up with TRBD2. Germline V gene data show CDR1 as DFQATT and CDR2 as SNEGSKA (reference sequence). The CDR3 is 19 residues long. V was pared by 5 bases and J by 6 bases, with 22 bases of the junction left unmatched.

This clonotype has a count of ten or more. The chain is built from TRBV6-5 and TRBJ2-1, with a tentative D call TRBD2 (5 bases). Between the trimmed V and J ends, which lost 2 bases and 9 bases, there was a span of 14 bases. This CDR3 comprises 14 residues. Germline V gene sequence: CDR1 MNHEY, CDR2 SVGAGI. Here the CDR3 reads CASSYTPGRAEQFF. The CDR3 nucleotides read TGTGCCAGCAGTTACACGCCCGGGCGGGCTGAGCAGTTCTTC.

As regards this clonotype: A much bigger clone sits one base away, suggesting this may be a read error. The CDR3 DNA is TGTGCCAGCAGCTGGACAGGGTCTTCACCCCTCCACTTT. Its protein product is CASSWTGSSPLHF. This chain links TRBV28 with TRBJ1-6; 8 bases fit TRBD1. The ends lost 6 bases at V and 9 bases at J; junction bases unmatched: 4. There are 13 residues in the CDR3. Looked up from germline, CDR1 is MDHEN and CDR2 is SYDVKM.

In its sample, this clonotype was seen many times. The CDR3 DNA is TGTGCCAGCAGCCACTTCTTGAGGACTAGCGGGAGGGCAGATACGCAGTATTTT. It translates to CASSHFLRTSGRADTQYF. This chain uses TRBV7-8 with TRBJ2-3; the match to TRBD2 covers 15 bases. This CDR3 is 18 amino acids long. V trimming: 5 bases; J trimming: 4 bases; junction bases outside the gene matches: 10. Germline-derived CDR1 and CDR2 are SGHVS and FQNEAQ. Combining the CDR3 with reference TRBV7-8 and TRBJ2-3 gives the whole variable domain GAGVSQSPRYKVAKRGQDVALRCDPISGHVSLFWYQQALGQGPEFLTYFQNEAQLDKSGLPSDRFFAERPEGSVSTLKIQRTQQEDSAVYLCASSHFLRTSGRADTQYFGPGTRLTVL.

The table lists this clonotype with many counts. The V and J genes are TRBV6-6 and TRBJ2-7; 10 nucleotides agree with TRBD2. CDR3 length: 18 residues. Germline V gene sequence: CDR1 MNHNY, CDR2 SVGAGI (reference sequence). Trimming took 0 bases from V and 2 from J; bases not matched to a gene: 10. The CDR3 loop reads CASSYSSSGSFKPYEQYF. The DNA of the CDR3 is TGTGCCAGCAGTTACTCGTCTAGCGGGAGCTTTAAACCCTACGAGCAGTACTTC.

The CDR3 DNA sequence: TGTGCCAGCAGTTCCCGCGAAGCTTTCTTT. Translation: CASSSREAFF. The chain joins TRBV28 to TRBJ1-1; D not certain. Trimming shortened V by 4 bases and J by 8 bases, and 5 bases separated the two germline ends. This CDR3 comprises 10 residues. Germline V lookup: CDR1 MDHEN, CDR2 SYDVKM. The variable domain in full, completed from reference TRBV28 and TRBJ1-1, reads DVKVTQSSRYLVKRTGEKVFLECVQDMDHENMFWYRQDPGLGLRLIYFSYDVKMKEKGDIPEGYSVSREKKERFSLILESASTNQTSMYLCASSSREAFFGQGTRLTVV.

The table lists this clonotype with many counts. This chain joins TRBV30 and TRBJ1-6, with D hard to call. Trimming left V 0 bases short and J 3 bases short, with 12 bases between. The CDR3 length is 16 residues. CDR1 GTSNPN and CDR2 SVGIG come from the germline V gene (reference sequence). The CDR3 DNA is TGTGCCTGGAGTGTACGTAGCGCAGGCTATAATTCACCCCTCCACTTT. Encoded protein: CAWSVRSAGYNSPLHF. Filled out from reference TRBV30 and TRBJ1-6, the complete variable domain reads SQTIHQWPATLVQPVGSPLSLECTVEGTSNPNLYWYRQAAGRGLQLLFYSVGIGQISSEVPQNLSASRPQDRQFILSSKKLLLSDSGFYLCAWSVRSAGYNSPLHFGNGTRLTVT.

This clonotype was recorded at least ten times. The gene calls are TRBV2 and TRBJ2-1; the match to TRBD2 covers 8 bases. The V gene end was trimmed by 7 bases and the J gene end by 7 bases; junction bases not matched to a gene: 9. The germline V gene has CDR1 SNHLY and CDR2 FYNNEI. The CDR3 is 14 residues long. This CDR3 reads CASKWSGGRNEQFF. DNA of the CDR3: TGTGCCAGCAAATGGTCGGGAGGGAGAAATGAGCAGTTCTTC.